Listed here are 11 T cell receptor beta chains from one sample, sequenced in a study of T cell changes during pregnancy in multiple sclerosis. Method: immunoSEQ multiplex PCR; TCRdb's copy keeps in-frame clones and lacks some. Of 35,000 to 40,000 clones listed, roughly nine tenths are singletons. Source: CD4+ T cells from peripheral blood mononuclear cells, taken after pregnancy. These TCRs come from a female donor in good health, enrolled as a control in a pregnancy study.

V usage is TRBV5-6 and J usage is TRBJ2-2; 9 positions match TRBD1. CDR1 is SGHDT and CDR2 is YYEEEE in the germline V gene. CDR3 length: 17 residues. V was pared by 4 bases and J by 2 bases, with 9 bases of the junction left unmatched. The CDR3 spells CASSGTRTGANTGELFF. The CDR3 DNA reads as TGTGCCAGCAGCGGGACACGGACAGGGGCAAACACCGGGGAGCTGTTTTTT.

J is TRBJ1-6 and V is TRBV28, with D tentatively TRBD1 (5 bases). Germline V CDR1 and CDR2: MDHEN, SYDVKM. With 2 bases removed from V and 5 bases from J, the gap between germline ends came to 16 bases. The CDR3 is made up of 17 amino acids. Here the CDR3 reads CASSLRSWGGDNSPLHF. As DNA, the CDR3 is TGTGCCAGCAGTTTAAGATCATGGGGGGGGGATAATTCACCCCTCCACTTT.

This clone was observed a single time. The CDR3 spells CASNPGGGASEAFF. CDR3 nucleotide sequence: TGTGCCAGCAACCCGGGGGGGGGAGCGTCTGAAGCTTTCTTT. This rearrangement joins TRBV5-6 to TRBJ1-1, with a tentative D call TRBD1 (5 bases). Trimming shortened V by 6 bases and J by 6 bases, and 18 bases separated the two germline ends. This CDR3 has 14 residues. Looked up from germline, CDR1 is SGHDT and CDR2 is YYEEEE.

CDR3 region: CASSIAGESGKLFF. For the CDR3, the DNA is TGTGCCAGTAGTATTGCAGGGGAATCCGGAAAACTGTTTTTT. J is TRBJ1-4 and V is TRBV19; D might be TRBD1 (6 bases). Trimming pared 3 bases from V and 10 bases from J, leaving 15 bases between. In germline, CDR1 is LNHDA, CDR2 SQIVND (reference sequence). There are 14 residues in the CDR3.

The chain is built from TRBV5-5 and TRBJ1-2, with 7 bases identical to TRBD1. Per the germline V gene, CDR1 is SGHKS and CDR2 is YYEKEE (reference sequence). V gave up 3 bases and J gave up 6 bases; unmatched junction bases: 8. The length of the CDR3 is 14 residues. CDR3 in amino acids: CASSSPGQLDGYTF. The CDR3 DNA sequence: TGTGCCAGCAGCTCTCCGGGACAGCTAGATGGCTACACCTTC.

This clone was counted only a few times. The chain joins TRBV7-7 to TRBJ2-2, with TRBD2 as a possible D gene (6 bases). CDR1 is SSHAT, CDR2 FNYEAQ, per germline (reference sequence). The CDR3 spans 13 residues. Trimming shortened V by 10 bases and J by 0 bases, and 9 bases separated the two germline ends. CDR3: CATSGANTGELFF. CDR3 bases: TGTGCCACGTCGGGGGCGAACACCGGGGAGCTGTTTTTT. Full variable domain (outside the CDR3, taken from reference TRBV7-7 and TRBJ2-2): GAGVSQSPRYKVTKRGQDVTLRCDPISSHATLYWYQQALGQGPEFLTYFNYEAQPDKSGLPSDRFSAERPEGSISTLTIQRTEQRDSAMYRCATSGANTGELFFGEGSRLTVL.

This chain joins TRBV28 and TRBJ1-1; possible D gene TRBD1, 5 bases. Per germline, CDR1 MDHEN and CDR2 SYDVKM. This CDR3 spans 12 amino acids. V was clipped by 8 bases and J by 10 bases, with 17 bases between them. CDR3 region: CASGTTEGRAFF. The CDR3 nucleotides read TGTGCCAGCGGGACTACAGAAGGAAGAGCTTTCTTT.

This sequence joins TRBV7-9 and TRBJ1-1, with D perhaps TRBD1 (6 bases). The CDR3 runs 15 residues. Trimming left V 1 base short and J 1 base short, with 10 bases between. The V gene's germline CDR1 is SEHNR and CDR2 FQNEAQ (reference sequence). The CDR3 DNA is TGTGCCAGCAGCTTAGAAGTACAGGGGAACACTGAAGCTTTCTTT. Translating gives CASSLEVQGNTEAFF.

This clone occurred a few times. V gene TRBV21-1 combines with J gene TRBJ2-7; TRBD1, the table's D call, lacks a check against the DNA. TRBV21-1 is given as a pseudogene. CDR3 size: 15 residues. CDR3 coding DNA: TGTGCCAGCAGCATTCGACAGGCGAGTGTCCACGAGCAGTACTTC. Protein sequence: CASSIRQASVHEQYF.

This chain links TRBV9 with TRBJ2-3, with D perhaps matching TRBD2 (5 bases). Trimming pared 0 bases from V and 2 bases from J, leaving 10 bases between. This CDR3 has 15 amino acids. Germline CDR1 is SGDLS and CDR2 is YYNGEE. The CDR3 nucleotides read TGTGCCAGCAGCGTAGAAGCGGCGAACACAGATACGCAGTATTTT. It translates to CASSVEAANTDTQYF.

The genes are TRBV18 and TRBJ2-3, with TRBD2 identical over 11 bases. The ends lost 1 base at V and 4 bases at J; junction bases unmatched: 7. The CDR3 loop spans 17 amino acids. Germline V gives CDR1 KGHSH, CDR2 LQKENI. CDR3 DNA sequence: TGTGCCAGCTCACCACTAGCGGGAGGGCCGAAATCAGATACGCAGTATTTT. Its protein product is CASSPLAGGPKSDTQYF.